This T cell receptor (beta chain) originates from a study of T cell responses to AZD1222 COVID-19 vaccine. General study results and limits: Reportedly, nearly half the spike-specific TCRs target unmutated variant regions. Across the whole spike, CD4 TCRs peaked at regions 160-218 and 743-854. Donors were chiefly white British, with a greater number of females, and clonal diversity was perhaps underestimated.

For this clone: Its matching antigen is unknown.

Only in-frame clones appear in the TCRdb table, and some are missing; sequencing was by immunoSEQ multiplex PCR. Of roughly 120,000 clones listed, roughly 87% were seen once; the top ten hold 2.5% to 3%. Whether given at about 4 or about 12 weeks, second doses were pooled. The V end was cut by 4 bases, the J end by 2 bases, with 12 bases between. CDR1 is SGHNT and CDR2 is YYREEE in the germline V gene (reference sequence). The CDR3 sequence is 14 residues long. The sequencing used peripheral blood, collected 28 days after the second AZD1222 dose. This sequence was found in an adult who received the AZD1222 COVID-19 vaccine. V usage is TRBV5-4 and J usage is TRBJ2-5; TRBD1 might be the D (6 bases). The CDR3 DNA is TGTGCCAGCAGCGTCGGACAGAAGCAAGAGACCCAGTACTTC. Protein: CASSVGQKQETQYF.